This T cell receptor beta chain comes out of a study of OX40 agonist ivuxolimab in advanced cancers. At the level of the study: A male proportion of about 80% was recorded, with mean age roughly 62 years and range roughly 23 to 79.

Comments on this clone: Its antigen is undetermined.

Study conclusions and caveats: Some patients without response likewise showed low normalized clonal expansion. Still undetermined is the antigen specificity of the expanded peripheral T cells.

With autoimmune disease history or systemic immunosuppression, patients were excluded. Germline CDR1 and CDR2: MDHEN and SYDVKM. V was cut by 7 bases and J by 7 bases, with 17 bases left in between. This CDR3 has 14 residues. Profiling relied on immunoSEQ multiplex PCR, and the TCRdb table lists in-frame clones only, not all of them. The sample has some 100,000 clones, around 91% seen once. The sample consisted of CD4+ or CD8+ T cells sorted from blood, taken in a trial of the OX40 agonist ivuxolimab. This receptor was taken from an adult with an advanced solid tumor such as melanoma, head and neck, liver or kidney cancer. V and J are TRBV28 and TRBJ1-5, with D hard to call. CDR3 region: CASIEQGSGQPQHF. Written as DNA, the CDR3 is TGTGCCAGCATCGAACAAGGGTCAGGACAGCCCCAGCATTTT.